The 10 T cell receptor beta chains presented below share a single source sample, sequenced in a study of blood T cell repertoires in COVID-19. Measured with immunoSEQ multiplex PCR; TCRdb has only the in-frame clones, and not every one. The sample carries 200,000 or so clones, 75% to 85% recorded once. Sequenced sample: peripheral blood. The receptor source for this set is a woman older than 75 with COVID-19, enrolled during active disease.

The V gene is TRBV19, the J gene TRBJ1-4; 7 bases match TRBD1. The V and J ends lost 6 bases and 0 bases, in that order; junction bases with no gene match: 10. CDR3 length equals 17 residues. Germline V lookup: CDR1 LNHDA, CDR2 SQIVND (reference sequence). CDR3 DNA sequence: TGTGCCAGTAGCCCACCGGGACAGTTTGCAACTAATGAAAAACTGTTTTTT. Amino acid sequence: CASSPPGQFATNEKLFF.

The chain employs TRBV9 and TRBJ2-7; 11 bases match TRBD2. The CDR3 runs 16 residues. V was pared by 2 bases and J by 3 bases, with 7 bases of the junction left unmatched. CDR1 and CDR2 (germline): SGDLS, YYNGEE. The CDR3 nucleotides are TGTGCCAGCAGCGTGTCGTGGGGACTAGCGGTCTACGAGCAGTACTTC. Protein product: CASSVSWGLAVYEQYF.

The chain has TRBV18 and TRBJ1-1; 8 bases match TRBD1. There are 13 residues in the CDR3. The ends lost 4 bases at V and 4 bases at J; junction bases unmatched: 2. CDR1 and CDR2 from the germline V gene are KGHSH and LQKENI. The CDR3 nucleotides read TGTGCCAGCTCACTGGACAGGGTCACTGAAGCTTTCTTT. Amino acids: CASSLDRVTEAFF.

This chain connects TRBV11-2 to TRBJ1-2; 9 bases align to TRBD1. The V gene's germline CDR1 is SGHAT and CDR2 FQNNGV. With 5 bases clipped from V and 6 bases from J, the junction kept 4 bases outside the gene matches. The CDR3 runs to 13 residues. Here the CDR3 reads CASSPDRGDGYTF. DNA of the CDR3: TGTGCCAGCAGCCCCGACAGGGGGGATGGCTACACCTTC. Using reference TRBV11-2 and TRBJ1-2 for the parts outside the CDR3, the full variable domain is EAGVAQSPRYKIIEKRQSVAFWCNPISGHATLYWYQQILGQGPKLLIQFQNNGVVDDSQLPKDRFSAERLKGVDSTLKIQPAKLEDSAVYLCASSPDRGDGYTFGSGTRLTVV.

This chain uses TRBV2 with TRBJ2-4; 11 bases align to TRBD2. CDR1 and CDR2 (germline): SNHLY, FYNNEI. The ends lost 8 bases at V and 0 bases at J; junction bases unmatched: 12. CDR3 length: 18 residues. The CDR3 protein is CASGVGSGRALAKNIQYF. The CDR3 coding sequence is TGTGCCAGCGGTGTTGGTAGCGGGAGGGCCCTAGCCAAAAACATTCAGTACTTC.

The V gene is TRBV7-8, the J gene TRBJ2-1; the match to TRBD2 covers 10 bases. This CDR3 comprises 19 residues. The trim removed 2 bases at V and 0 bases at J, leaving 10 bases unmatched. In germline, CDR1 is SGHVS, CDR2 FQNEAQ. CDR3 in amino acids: CASSLQLAGVASSYNEQFF. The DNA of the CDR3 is TGTGCCAGCAGCTTACAGCTAGCGGGGGTTGCTAGCTCCTACAATGAGCAGTTCTTC.

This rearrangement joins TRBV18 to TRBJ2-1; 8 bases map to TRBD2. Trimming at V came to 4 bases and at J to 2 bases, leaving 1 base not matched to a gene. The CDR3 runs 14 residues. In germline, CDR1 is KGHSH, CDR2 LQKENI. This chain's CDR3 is CASSQRETYNEQFF. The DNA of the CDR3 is TGTGCCAGCTCACAGCGGGAGACCTACAATGAGCAGTTCTTC.

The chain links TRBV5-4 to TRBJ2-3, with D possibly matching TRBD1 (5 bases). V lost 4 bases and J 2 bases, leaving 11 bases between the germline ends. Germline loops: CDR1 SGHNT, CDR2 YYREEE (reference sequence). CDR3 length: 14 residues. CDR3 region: CASSPPGITDTQYF. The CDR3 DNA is TGTGCCAGCAGCCCGCCAGGGATCACAGATACGCAGTATTTT.

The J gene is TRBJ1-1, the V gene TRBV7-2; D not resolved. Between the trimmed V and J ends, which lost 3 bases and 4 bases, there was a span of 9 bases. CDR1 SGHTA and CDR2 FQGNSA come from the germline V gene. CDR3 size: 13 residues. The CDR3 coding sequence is TGTGCCAGCAGCTTCCCCCTCTTCACTGAAGCTTTCTTT. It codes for CASSFPLFTEAFF.

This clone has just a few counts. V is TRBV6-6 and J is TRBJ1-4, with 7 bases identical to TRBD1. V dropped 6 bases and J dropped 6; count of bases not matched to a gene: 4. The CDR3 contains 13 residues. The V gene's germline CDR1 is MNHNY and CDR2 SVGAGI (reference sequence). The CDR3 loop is CASSLDRDEKLFF. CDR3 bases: TGTGCCAGCAGCCTTGACAGGGATGAAAAACTGTTTTTT.